This T cell receptor beta chain came from a study of Graves' ophthalmopathy and Graves' hyperthyroidism (dated by TCRdb to between 2018 and 2020). In terms of the full investigation: Peripheral blood was collected at initial diagnosis, before any treatment. To tell Graves' ophthalmopathy apart from Graves' hyperthyroidism, and to predict which patients would progress to ophthalmopathy, the study relied on TCR beta repertoire signatures. In total, 135 blood samples were TCR-sequenced: 43 ophthalmopathy, roughly 80 hyperthyroidism and some 17 hyperthyroidism-to-ophthalmopathy patients. To explore V-J signatures that separate ophthalmopathy from hyperthyroidism, a discovery set of about a hundred patients was enrolled, consisting of 40 to 45 with ophthalmopathy and about 60 with stable hyperthyroidism. An independent validation cohort comprised fewer than 20 hyperthyroidism patients and roughly 15 patients who later progressed from hyperthyroidism to ophthalmopathy. In several hyperthyroidism patients, the T-cell repertoires found in thyroid tissue were compared with those found in blood. Following sampling, methimazole starting at 30 mg daily was administered to hyperthyroidism patients, and high-dose intravenous methylprednisolone was administered to ophthalmopathy patients. The 95 to 100 discovery patients were randomly divided into training and test sets at a 7:3 ratio. Paper-wide results and their limitations: No statistical method was used to predetermine the sample size, and group allocation was not hidden from the investigators. The 13-signature model separated ophthalmopathy from stable hyperthyroidism with 85% to 90% sensitivity and 81% to 82% specificity in cross-validation, and 80%/75% in the test set. Most expanded thyroid clonotypes with a frequency above 0.001 also appeared in blood, which suggests that blood repertoires may reflect the immune response in the thyroid. In validation, the model predicted ophthalmopathy progression with about 70% sensitivity and around 72% specificity; roughly eleven predicted patients were CT-confirmed with GO in a median of 6.5 months.

The ophthalmopathy patients had moderately to severely active disease, with a Clinical Activity Score of 3 or higher, a NOSPECS grade of 4 or higher, and a disease duration of less than 3 months. Patients with other autoimmune diseases, uncontrolled infections, pregnancy or lactation were excluded from the study. Clinical symptoms, serum thyroxine, TRAb, thyroid ultrasound and orbital computed tomography formed the basis of the diagnosis. Using Ficoll-Paque density gradient centrifugation, PBMCs were isolated from less than 11 ml of fresh peripheral blood. Total RNA was extracted using Trizol reagent, and RNA quality was checked on an Agilent 2100 Bioanalyzer. The germline V gene specifies MNHEY as CDR1 and SVGAGI as CDR2. Trimming costs V 2 bases and J 0 bases, and their ends lie 10 bases apart. The CDR3 covers 15 residues, taking in both the cysteine and the phenylalanine. Of all the DNA, just the CDR3 is kept, 45 bases in frame from base 1.

For repertoire sequencing, TCR beta CDR3 regions were amplified from RNA transcripts. A first-round RT-PCR used HTBI primers with the Qiagen OneStep RT-PCR kit, followed by a second-round multiplex PCR, size selection and purification. The libraries underwent paired-end sequencing with 100 bp reads on an Illumina HiSeq2000. The authors processed their data as follows. Reads were processed with SOAPnuke, discarding reads with adapters, uncalled bases, mean Phred below 15, or no exact constant-primer or identifier match. High-quality paired reads were merged with COPE v1.2.5. Clonotypes were defined as unique nucleotide sequences and were aligned to IMGT TRB V, D and J references using MiTCR v1.1. The analysis was limited to V-J combinations with a frequency above 0.0001, which together covered 99.2% of the repertoires. For each V-J combination, a TCR clonal expansion and chaos score was defined as the ratio of F50 clonal expansion to chaos observed in the TCRdist matrix. Welch's t-statistics and random forest were used to narrow the features down to about a dozen V-J combinations, which were then fed into a naive Bayes classifier. Thyroid-blood repertoire similarity was quantified with the Morisita-Horn index. TCRdb trimmed the raw reads at Q25, called clones with MiXCR and kept productive beta chains. Identical CDR3 protein sequences are pooled into one entry, listed with their most common genes and DNA. The V and J calls reflect TCRdb's pipeline rather than the authors' work. The sample data list roughly 170,000 distinct CDR3 sequences, and roughly two fifths of these were observed just once. The top ten clones comprise 8% to 9.5% of the sample.

At least ten counts were recorded for this clonotype. This receptor's antigen is unknown. Base qualities were left out, and no much larger clone turns up one base away. This receptor chain uses TRBV6-5 and TRBJ1-1; no D gene is confidently identified. The sequencing input was peripheral blood. This clonotype was sampled from a man between 25 and 39 years old with Graves' ophthalmopathy. Donor details come from another sample of the same person, matched by shared clones. The DNA sequence is as follows: TGTGCCAGCAGTTACGGCGCCCGTATGAACACTGAAGCTTTCTTT. The translation is CASSYGARMNTEAFF.